This paragraph reports one TCR beta chain. This sample is part of a study of cytomegalovirus exposure and HLA in healthy donors. CDR3 length: 13 residues. V shed 1 base and J shed 8 bases, with 11 bases lying between them. The V gene's germline CDR1 is KGHSH and CDR2 LQKENI. This PCR relied on a set of 60 Vbeta primers and 13 Jbeta primers. This table comes from immunoSEQ multiplex PCR, and its TCRdb copy is limited to in-frame clones, with some not included. The table shows 70,000 to 95,000 clones, with roughly 77% occurring only once. Material for sequencing was PBMCs. This sequence joins TRBV18 and TRBJ1-2; no firm D call. This receptor was identified in a man aged 35-49 years in good health and CMV-seronegative. In DNA form, the CDR3 reads TGTGCCAGCTCACCACAGGAGGGTCGAGGCTACACCTTC. The encoded protein is CASSPQEGRGYTF. Filled out from reference TRBV18 and TRBJ1-2, the complete variable domain reads NAGVMQNPRHLVRRRGQEARLRCSPMKGHSHVYWYRQLPEEGLKFMVYLQKENIIDESGMPKERFSAEFPKEGPSILRIQQVVRGDSAAYFCASSPQEGRGYTFGSGTRLTVV.